These 25 T cell receptor beta chains were sequenced from one sample in a study of blood T cell repertoires in COVID-19. TCRdb's table, derived via immunoSEQ multiplex PCR, lists solely in-frame clones and lacks some. Of about 430,000 clones listed, 85% to 90% are singletons. The sequencing input was peripheral blood. These receptors all come from a man aged 18 to 30 with COVID-19, enrolled during active disease.

The gene calls are TRBV16 and TRBJ2-7; tentative D call: TRBD1 (6 bases). This CDR3 region has 14 residues. Per the germline V gene, CDR1 is KGHSY and CDR2 is FQNENV. V was pared by 5 bases and J by 1 base, with 12 bases between. The CDR3 protein is CASSKAGVSYEQYF. The CDR3 DNA reads as TGTGCCAGCAGCAAAGCAGGGGTATCCTACGAGCAGTACTTC.

V gene TRBV6-5 combines with J gene TRBJ1-6; the D gene is possibly TRBD1 (5 bases). Per germline, CDR1 MNHEY and CDR2 SVGAGI. The CDR3 consists of 11 residues. V was shortened by 6 bases and J by 13 bases, with 10 bases between the two germline ends. CDR3 protein: CASSSWGPLHF. Here the CDR3 DNA reads TGTGCCAGCAGCTCCTGGGGCCCCCTCCACTTT.

This clone was seen only a few times. The chain couples TRBV30 to TRBJ2-3; 10 bases match TRBD2. With V trimmed by 3 bases and J by 2 bases, 2 bases remained unmatched. This CDR3 has 14 residues. Germline V lookup: CDR1 GTSNPN, CDR2 SVGIG (reference sequence). The CDR3 here is CAWRGLAATDTQYF. CDR3 DNA sequence: TGTGCCTGGAGAGGACTAGCGGCCACAGATACGCAGTATTTT. Combining the CDR3 with reference TRBV30 and TRBJ2-3 gives the whole variable domain SQTIHQWPATLVQPVGSPLSLECTVEGTSNPNLYWYRQAAGRGLQLLFYSVGIGQISSEVPQNLSASRPQDRQFILSSKKLLLSDSGFYLCAWRGLAATDTQYFGPGTRLTVL.

The chain couples TRBV12-3 or TRBV12-4 to TRBJ1-2, with unresolved D. The V end lost 5 bases, the J end lost 5 bases, and 6 bases lay between the germline ends. There are 11 residues in the CDR3. In nucleotides, the CDR3 is TGTGCCAGCAGTCTAAAATATGGCTACACCTTC. Its protein product is CASSLKYGYTF.

This chain uses TRBV6-6 with TRBJ2-5; 8 nucleotides align to TRBD2. This CDR3 contains 15 residues. The germline V gene encodes CDR1 MNHNY and CDR2 SVGAGI (reference sequence). The V gene end was trimmed by 4 bases and the J gene end by 1 base; junction bases not matched to a gene: 5. CDR3 nucleotide sequence: TGTGCCAGCAGTTGGATTAGCGGGGTCCAAGAGACCCAGTACTTC. Translation: CASSWISGVQETQYF.

The chain links TRBV19 to TRBJ2-7, with 9 bases lining up with TRBD1. CDR1 is LNHDA and CDR2 is SQIVND in the germline V gene (reference sequence). Unmatched junction bases numbered 8, after V lost 5 bases and J lost 3 bases. The CDR3 extends over 15 amino acids. The CDR3 DNA is TGTGCCAGTAGTGATTTTGGACAGGGGTTCTACGAGCAGTACTTC. The encoded protein is CASSDFGQGFYEQYF.

The rearrangement joins TRBV7-9 to TRBJ1-4, with TRBD1 as a possible D gene (6 bases). Germline-derived CDR1 and CDR2 are SEHNR and FQNEAQ (reference sequence). Trimming removed 5 bases at V and 2 bases at J, with 12 bases between. The CDR3 is 15 amino acids. The CDR3 DNA follows: TGTGCCAGCAGCCCCACGGGGGGCACTAATGAAAAACTGTTTTTT. As protein: CASSPTGGTNEKLFF. The whole variable domain, filled in from reference TRBV7-9 and TRBJ1-4, reads DTGVSQNPRHKITKRGQNVTFRCDPISEHNRLYWYRQTLGQGPEFLTYFQNEAQLEKSRLLSDRFSAERPKGSFSTLEIQRTEQGDSAMYLCASSPTGGTNEKLFFGSGTQLSVL.

This clone has a single count. The chain employs TRBV5-1 and TRBJ1-4, with 9 positions matching TRBD1. Germline CDR1 SGHRS, CDR2 YFSETQ. Trimming removed 4 bases from V and 5 bases from J; junction bases left unmatched: 9. This CDR3 is 16 amino acids long. CDR3 in amino acids: CASSDPVGTGNEKLFF. CDR3 nucleotides: TGCGCCAGCAGCGATCCCGTTGGGACAGGGAATGAAAAACTGTTTTTT.

DNA for the CDR3: TGTGCCAGCAGCCCAGGGGTAGGTGAGCAGTTCTTC. This sequence encodes CASSPGVGEQFF. The chain has TRBV12-3 or TRBV12-4 and TRBJ2-1; a possible D gene is TRBD1 (6 bases). The CDR3 is made up of 12 amino acids. V gave up 6 bases and J gave up 9 bases, with 12 bases separating them.

This clone showed up just once. V is TRBV3-1 (or the pseudogene TRBV3-2) and J is TRBJ2-5; possible D gene TRBD1, 8 bases. Trimming cost V 4 bases and J 5 bases, with 17 bases left between them. The CDR3 runs 15 residues. Germline V CDR1 and CDR2: LGHDT, YNNKEL (reference sequence). The CDR3 coding sequence is TGTGCCAGCAGCCCCTGGACAGGGCGGGAGGAGACCCAGTACTTC. Translating it yields CASSPWTGREETQYF.

This clone was counted only a few times. The genes are TRBV7-9 and TRBJ1-1; TRBD1 might be the D (6 bases). The CDR3 is 14 amino acids. V lost 4 bases, J lost 3 bases, and 12 bases lay in between. Germline V gene data show CDR1 as SEHNR and CDR2 as FQNEAQ (reference sequence). CDR3 residues: CASSSQGQDTEAFF. For the CDR3, the DNA is TGTGCCAGCAGCTCACAGGGTCAGGACACTGAAGCTTTCTTT.

The chain couples TRBV18 to TRBJ2-1; TRBD1 agrees at 9 bases. Looked up from germline, CDR1 is KGHSH and CDR2 is LQKENI. J was trimmed by 2 bases and V by 5 bases; bases with no gene match: 7. This CDR3 has 16 residues. CDR3: CASSARGDRAYNEQFF. The CDR3 DNA reads TGTGCCAGCTCAGCCCGGGGGGACAGGGCCTACAATGAGCAGTTCTTC.

The chain recombines TRBV6-5 with TRBJ2-5; 12 bases fit TRBD2. With 3 bases clipped from V and 6 bases from J, the junction kept 8 bases outside the gene matches. Germline V CDR1 and CDR2: MNHEY, SVGAGI. This CDR3 has 16 residues. The CDR3 DNA reads as TGTGCCAGCAGTTATACCCTAGCGGGAGGGCAAAAGACCCAGTACTTC. Its translation: CASSYTLAGGQKTQYF.

V and J are TRBV11-3 and TRBJ2-7, with 9 positions matching TRBD1. The CDR3 spans 15 residues. Germline V lookup: CDR1 SGHNT, CDR2 YENEEA. V gave up 5 bases and J gave up 2 bases; unmatched junction bases: 7. The chain's CDR3 is CASSPRTGVTYEQYF. In DNA form, the CDR3 reads TGTGCCAGCAGCCCCCGGACAGGGGTAACCTACGAGCAGTACTTC.

This rearrangement joins TRBV23-1 to TRBJ2-7; 7 bases are shared with TRBD2. TRBV23-1 is filed as an ORF, its function uncertain. V dropped 0 bases and J dropped 1; count of bases not matched to a gene: 15. The CDR3 totals 19 residues. CDR3 sequence: CASSQSWPERGVGSYEQYF. CDR3 in DNA: TGCGCCAGCAGTCAATCATGGCCCGAGCGGGGAGTGGGTTCCTACGAGCAGTACTTC.

CDR3 protein: CASTSQGPTNEKLFF. Written as DNA, the CDR3 is TGTGCCAGCACGTCCCAGGGGCCAACTAATGAAAAACTGTTTTTT. The V call is TRBV2, the J call TRBJ1-4; D might be TRBD1 (6 bases). Germline V gene sequence: CDR1 SNHLY, CDR2 FYNNEI. V was trimmed by 7 bases and J by 0 bases, leaving 12 bases between them. This CDR3 spans 15 amino acids.

This clone was observed a handful of times. The rearrangement joins TRBV27 to TRBJ2-5; 10 bases match TRBD2. V lost 5 bases to trimming and J lost 2 bases; unmatched junction nucleotides: 8. The CDR3 runs 16 residues. The germline CDR1 and CDR2 sequences are MNHEY and SMNVEV (reference sequence). The DNA of the CDR3 is TGTGCCAGCAGTAGCGGGAGGGCGCCTACTCAAGAGACCCAGTACTTC. It is translated as CASSSGRAPTQETQYF.

The chain combines TRBV2 with TRBJ2-5; 7 positions match TRBD1. Trimming took 5 bases from V and 4 from J; bases not matched to a gene: 10. This CDR3 is 15 amino acids long. Looked up from germline, CDR1 is SNHLY and CDR2 is FYNNEI. The DNA of the CDR3 is TGTGCCAGCAGTAAAGACAGGGACACGTTAGAGACCCAGTACTTC. Its protein product is CASSKDRDTLETQYF.

The chain employs TRBV6-5 and TRBJ1-6, with no clear D. Looked up from germline, CDR1 is MNHEY and CDR2 is SVGAGI. This CDR3 is built from 13 residues. V lost 6 bases, J lost 6 bases, and 9 bases lay in between. CDR3 amino acids: CASRAGFNSPLHF. DNA for the CDR3: TGTGCCAGCAGGGCGGGTTTTAATTCACCCCTCCACTTT.

The V call is TRBV24-1, the J call TRBJ2-3; no reliable D call. The CDR3 is made up of 13 amino acids. Germline V gives CDR1 KGHDR, CDR2 SFDVKD. The V end was cut by 4 bases, the J end by 8 bases, with 12 bases between. CDR3 sequence reads: CATSDFGLPTQYF. CDR3 coding DNA: TGTGCCACCAGTGACTTTGGGCTCCCTACGCAGTATTTT.

In this sample, this clone turned up a few times. The CDR3 here is CASSPDRGKGYTF. In nucleotides, the CDR3 is TGCGCCAGCAGCCCAGACAGGGGTAAAGGCTACACCTTC. This chain joins TRBV4-1 and TRBJ1-2, with 8 bases that match TRBD1. The CDR3 extends over 13 amino acids. The germline V gene has CDR1 MGHRA and CDR2 YSYEKL. J lost 8 bases, V lost 4 bases, and 6 bases had no gene match.

The V and J genes are TRBV11-1 and TRBJ2-1, with TRBD2 matching 11 bases. Germline V gene lookup returns CDR1 SGHAT and CDR2 FQDESV (reference sequence). The CDR3 sequence is 16 residues long. Trimming cost V 5 bases and J 2 bases; bases outside gene matches: 5. CDR3 region: CASSEIAGGPYNEQFF. In nucleotides, the CDR3 is TGTGCCAGCAGCGAAATAGCGGGGGGGCCCTACAATGAGCAGTTCTTC.

The J gene is TRBJ1-1, the V gene TRBV7-9; 7 bases align to TRBD1. J gave up 5 bases and V 3 bases, and 3 bases lay outside the gene matches. The CDR3 covers 13 residues. Germline CDR1 is SEHNR and CDR2 is FQNEAQ (reference sequence). This CDR3 reads CASSLTGRTEAFF. CDR3 nucleotides: TGTGCCAGCAGCTTGACAGGGAGAACTGAAGCTTTCTTT.

The chain recombines TRBV7-2 with TRBJ1-1; no reliable D call. This CDR3 has 13 amino acids. Trimming took off 4 bases at V and 8 bases at J, with 14 bases between the two ends. The V gene's germline CDR1 is SGHTA and CDR2 FQGNSA. The CDR3 loop is CASSSFYAAEAFF. DNA for the CDR3: TGTGCCAGCAGCTCATTTTACGCGGCAGAAGCTTTCTTT.

V is TRBV12-3 or TRBV12-4 and J is TRBJ2-7; D gene uncertain. Trimming cost V 1 base and J 4 bases, with 5 bases left between them. This CDR3 is 12 amino acids long. CDR3 residues: CASSLVAYEQYF. DNA of the CDR3: TGTGCCAGCAGTTTAGTGGCTTACGAGCAGTACTTC.